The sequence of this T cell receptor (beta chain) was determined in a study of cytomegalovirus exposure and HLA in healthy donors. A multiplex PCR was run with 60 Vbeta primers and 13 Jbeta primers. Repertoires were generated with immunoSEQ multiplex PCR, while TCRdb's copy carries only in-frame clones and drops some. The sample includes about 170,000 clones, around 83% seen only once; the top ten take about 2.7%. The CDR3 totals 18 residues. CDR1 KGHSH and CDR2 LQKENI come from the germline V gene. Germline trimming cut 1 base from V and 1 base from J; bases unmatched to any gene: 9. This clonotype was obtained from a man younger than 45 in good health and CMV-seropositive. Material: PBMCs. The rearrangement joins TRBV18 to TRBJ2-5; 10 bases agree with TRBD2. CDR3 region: CASSPRERLAGLQETQYF. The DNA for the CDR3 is TGTGCCAGCTCACCACGTGAACGACTAGCGGGCCTCCAAGAGACCCAGTACTTC.